The T cell receptor (beta chain) under discussion was sequenced for a study of vaccination effects on CD4 cells after COVID-19. As concerns this clone: Its antigen is unknown.

Sequencing in the ViraFEST assay came after antigen-specific CD4+ T cells had been expanded with viral peptide pools, which were used to stimulate PBMC. On roughly day 10 of culture, CD4+ T cells were separated out. SARS-CoV-2 infected the person between March and December 2020, as confirmed by PCR. Cultivation was performed at two million PBMC per well with 9 to 10 IU/ml IL-2 and 9.5 to 10 ug/ml peptides added. The repertoire was sequenced with immunoSEQ multiplex PCR; TCRdb's copy has only in-frame clones and lacks some. Among around 75,000 clones listed, over 65% were seen once. Sequences were derived from CD4+ T cells from PBMCs cultured with HIV peptides, sampled before COVID-19 vaccination. As for subset: HIV-1 Nef peptide pool negative control/reference culture. The clonotype comes from a human donor who had a prior SARS-CoV-2 infection.

This CDR3 reads CATSSGTVKKAFF. As DNA, the CDR3 is TGTGCCACGTCGTCCGGGACAGTAAAAAAAGCTTTCTTT. The chain combines TRBV24-1 with TRBJ1-1, with 7 bases fitting TRBD1. The CDR3 spans 13 residues. Germline loops: CDR1 KGHDR, CDR2 SFDVKD. V shed 10 bases and J 9 bases; nucleotides not matched to a gene: 13.